Following are 32 T cell receptor beta chains from one sample sequenced in a study of vaccination and CD4 T cells after COVID-19. No antigen has been identified for these receptors. Oncomine TCR Beta short-read sequencing was applied to DNA from cultured CD4+ T cells. MiXCR, applied by TCRdb to the PCR reads, yields one record per CDR3 protein. The repertoire consists of over 13,000 distinct CDR3 sequences, with about 53% occurring once and the leading ten covering 10%. Treatment defined: roughly 10-day PBMC culture with coronavirus spike peptide pools or control peptides (ViraFEST assay). Sequenced material: CD4+ T cells from blood, cultured in vitro. These receptors came from a human donor who had recovered from COVID-19.

V is TRBV29-1 and J is TRBJ1-2, with D hard to call. The CDR3 runs to 10 residues. V dropped 4 bases and J dropped 10 bases, with 10 bases sitting between them. CDR1 and CDR2 from the germline V gene are SQVTM and ANQGSEA. The CDR3 DNA sequence: TGCAGCGTTGGACCTCTGCTCTACACCTTC. Protein sequence: CSVGPLLYTF.

The chain combines TRBV2 with TRBJ2-5; possible D gene TRBD1, 5 bases. In germline, CDR1 is SNHLY, CDR2 FYNNEI. The ends were cut back, 6 bases at V and 1 base at J, with 15 bases in the middle. The CDR3 totals 15 residues. This CDR3 is CASSGRTRPQETQYF. The CDR3 DNA sequence: TGTGCCAGCAGCGGTAGGACAAGGCCCCAAGAGACCCAGTACTTC.

The V and J genes are TRBV5-1 and TRBJ2-5; 12 bases fit TRBD1. The CDR3 length is 15 residues. V shed 1 base and J 9 bases; nucleotides not matched to a gene: 7. Germline V gene sequence: CDR1 SGHRS, CDR2 YFSETQ. The CDR3 DNA follows: TGCGCCAGCAGCTTGAGCCCCGGGACAGGGGGCGCCCAGTACTTC. This gives the protein CASSLSPGTGGAQYF.

The J gene is TRBJ1-1, the V gene TRBV29-1; D gene unclear. Germline V gives CDR1 SQVTM, CDR2 ANQGSEA. Trimming pared 4 bases from V and 7 bases from J, leaving 13 bases between. CDR3 length: 12 amino acids. The CDR3 region is CSVGLTRGEAFF. CDR3 nucleotide sequence: TGCAGCGTTGGCCTCACTCGCGGTGAAGCTTTCTTT. The full variable domain, with the rest looked up from reference TRBV29-1 and TRBJ1-1, is SAVISQKPSRDICQRGTSLTIQCQVDSQVTMMFWYRQQPGQSLTLIATANQGSEATYESGFVIDKFPISRPNLTFSTLTVSNMSPEDSSIYLCSVGLTRGEAFFGQGTRLTVV.

The chain joins TRBV6-5 to TRBJ2-3, with D perhaps TRBD2 (7 bases). Germline-derived CDR1 and CDR2 are MNHEY and SVGAGI. The CDR3 sequence is 15 residues long. Trimming took 4 bases from V and 1 from J, leaving 12 bases between them. CDR3 loop: CASSSAGAGTDTQYF. In nucleotides, the CDR3 is TGTGCCAGCAGTTCGGCGGGGGCGGGCACAGATACGCAGTATTTT.

This clonotype was detected only a few times. This chain connects TRBV7-8 to TRBJ2-3, with D perhaps matching TRBD1 (7 bases). This CDR3 is built from 14 residues. V lost 4 bases and J lost 8, with 16 bases in between. Germline values: CDR1 SGHVS, CDR2 FQNEAQ. CDR3 region: CASSWDRLVGTQYF. CDR3 bases: TGTGCCAGCAGCTGGGACAGACTAGTCGGTACGCAGTATTTT. The full variable domain, rest sourced from reference TRBV7-8 and TRBJ2-3, is GAGVSQSPRYKVAKRGQDVALRCDPISGHVSLFWYQQALGQGPEFLTYFQNEAQLDKSGLPSDRFFAERPEGSVSTLKIQRTQQEDSAVYLCASSWDRLVGTQYFGPGTRLTVL.

J is TRBJ1-2 and V is TRBV6-2 or TRBV6-3; D remains ambiguous. This CDR3 contains 15 residues. The germline V gene encodes CDR1 MNHEY and CDR2 SVGEGT. V was trimmed by 0 bases and J by 4 bases, leaving 12 bases between them. The CDR3 sequence: CASSYSNQPVYGYTF. CDR3 nucleotide sequence: TGTGCCAGCAGTTACTCGAACCAGCCCGTCTATGGCTACACCTTC.

This chain links TRBV19 with TRBJ2-7, with unresolved D. CDR1 is LNHDA and CDR2 is SQIVND in the germline V gene (reference sequence). This CDR3 contains 14 residues. Trimming removed 5 bases at V and 0 bases at J, with 11 bases between. This CDR3 is CASSSPTTSYEQYF. DNA of the CDR3: TGTGCCAGTAGTTCCCCCACTACCTCCTACGAGCAGTACTTC.

V and J are TRBV7-2 and TRBJ1-2, with 7 bases identical to TRBD1. V shed 4 bases and J 4 bases; nucleotides not matched to a gene: 12. Germline values: CDR1 SGHTA, CDR2 FQGNSA. The CDR3 runs to 16 residues. The CDR3, as DNA: TGTGCCAGCAGCTCGGCGGTCGCGGGACAGATCTATGGCTACACCTTC. Amino acids: CASSSAVAGQIYGYTF.

The CDR3 bases are TGTGCCAGCAGCTTAAGGGCCGGGACTAGCGGCACAGATACGCAGTATTTT. Translating it yields CASSLRAGTSGTDTQYF. The V gene is TRBV7-3, the J gene TRBJ2-3; 10 nucleotides line up with TRBD2. The J segment lost 1 base and the V segment lost 1 base, leaving 5 bases of the junction unmatched. This CDR3 comprises 17 residues. Per the germline V gene, CDR1 is SGHTA and CDR2 is FQGTGA.

The J gene is TRBJ2-5, the V gene TRBV7-2; D gene ambiguous. V lost 4 bases to trimming and J lost 3 bases, with 9 bases between them. The CDR3 is made up of 13 amino acids. CDR1 and CDR2 from the germline V gene are SGHTA and FQGNSA. The CDR3 nucleotides read TGTGCCAGCAGCTCAATTTTCGAAGAGACCCAGTACTTC. The encoded protein is CASSSIFEETQYF.

This clonotype was counted between two and nine times. This chain uses TRBV6-5 with TRBJ1-3; TRBD1 might be the D (5 bases). V lost 3 bases, J lost 0 bases, and 12 bases lay in between. Germline V CDR1 and CDR2: MNHEY, SVGAGI. The CDR3 has 16 amino acids. The CDR3 spells CASSYDSFGSGNTIYF. CDR3 nucleotide sequence: TGTGCCAGCAGTTATGACAGCTTTGGCTCTGGAAACACCATATATTTT.

The chain joins TRBV20-1 to TRBJ2-3, with a possible D match to TRBD2 (6 bases). This CDR3 region has 15 residues. Germline loops: CDR1 DFQATT, CDR2 SNEGSKA (reference sequence). Trimming stripped 6 bases from V and 0 bases from J, with 16 bases between. CDR3 loop: CSAPPAGPSTDTQYF. The CDR3 DNA follows: TGCAGTGCCCCGCCGGCGGGACCTAGCACAGATACGCAGTATTTT.

The rearrangement links TRBV24-1 to TRBJ1-5, with D maybe TRBD1 (5 bases). The CDR3 contains 15 residues. From germline, CDR1 is KGHDR and CDR2 SFDVKD. V lost 3 bases and J lost 5, with 13 bases in between. CDR3 residues: CATSDPGRGDQPQHF. The CDR3 DNA reads TGTGCCACCAGTGATCCGGGACGGGGAGATCAGCCCCAGCATTTT.

The chain has TRBV11-3 and TRBJ2-7, with 9 bases identical to TRBD1. V lost 1 base, J lost 2 bases, and 6 bases stayed unmatched. This CDR3 comprises 16 residues. Per the germline V gene, CDR1 is SGHNT and CDR2 is YENEEA. CDR3 in DNA: TGTGCCAGCAGCTTAGGCCGGGACAGGGTTGCCTACGAGCAGTACTTC. Its protein product is CASSLGRDRVAYEQYF.

The rearrangement joins TRBV28 to TRBJ1-1, with D unresolved. The germline V gene has CDR1 MDHEN and CDR2 SYDVKM. This CDR3 is 15 amino acids long. The V gene lost 7 bases and the J gene lost 0 bases, with 15 bases spanning the gap. The CDR3 here is CASKGFRLMNTEAFF. The DNA for the CDR3 is TGTGCCAGCAAAGGGTTCAGACTCATGAACACTGAAGCTTTCTTT. The whole variable domain, filled in from reference TRBV28 and TRBJ1-1, reads DVKVTQSSRYLVKRTGEKVFLECVQDMDHENMFWYRQDPGLGLRLIYFSYDVKMKEKGDIPEGYSVSREKKERFSLILESASTNQTSMYLCASKGFRLMNTEAFFGQGTRLTVV.

The rearrangement uses TRBV10-3 and TRBJ2-4, with 7 bases matching TRBD2. V lost 0 bases, J lost 3 bases, and 2 bases stayed unmatched. This CDR3 is 15 amino acids long. The germline V gene encodes CDR1 ENHRY and CDR2 SYGVKD. CDR3 coding DNA: TGTGCCATCAGTGAGTCTGCTAGCGGCAAAAACATTCAGTACTTC. The encoded protein is CAISESASGKNIQYF.

This clonotype was seen a handful of times. J is TRBJ1-1 and V is TRBV6-5; 9 bases are a match to TRBD1. V was pared by 3 bases and J by 4 bases, with 9 bases of the junction left unmatched. CDR1 is MNHEY, CDR2 SVGAGI, per germline. The CDR3 runs 16 residues. This CDR3 is CASSYGTGSFATEAFF. CDR3 DNA: TGTGCCAGCAGTTATGGGACAGGGTCGTTTGCCACTGAAGCTTTCTTT.

This clonotype was counted a single time. This sequence joins TRBV7-9 and TRBJ2-1; TRBD2 aligns across 10 bases. Germline-derived CDR1 and CDR2 are SEHNR and FQNEAQ (reference sequence). Unmatched junction bases numbered 12, after V lost 3 bases and J lost 10 bases. This CDR3 contains 16 residues. The CDR3 region has the DNA TGTGCCAGCAGCTTCAGGCCTCTAGCGGGAGCCGAAGAGCAGTTCTTC. Translation: CASSFRPLAGAEEQFF.

This clonotype was recorded a few times. This sequence joins TRBV28 and TRBJ2-7; the D gene is possibly TRBD1 (6 bases). Trimming took off 7 bases at V and 7 bases at J, with 23 bases between the two ends. This CDR3 has 15 amino acids. Germline-derived CDR1 and CDR2 are MDHEN and SYDVKM. CDR3 sequence reads: CASTPEGRGVGEQYF. CDR3 DNA sequence: TGTGCCAGCACCCCCGAGGGCAGGGGCGTTGGAGAGCAGTACTTC.

This clonotype was counted a few times. The gene calls are TRBV28 and TRBJ1-1, with D uncertain. V was pared by 2 bases and J by 6 bases, with 10 bases between. This CDR3 is built from 13 residues. Looked up from germline, CDR1 is MDHEN and CDR2 is SYDVKM. The DNA of the CDR3 is TGTGCCAGCAGTTTAGGTCAGTGGGCTGAAGCTTTCTTT. Its protein is CASSLGQWAEAFF.

This clonotype was counted between two and nine times. CDR3 protein: CASSRVADSGNTIYF. CDR3 sequence (DNA): TGTGCCAGCAGTCGAGTGGCCGACTCTGGAAACACCATATATTTT. This sequence joins TRBV6-1 and TRBJ1-3; no clear D gene. Trimming took 5 bases from V and 0 from J, leaving 11 bases between them. CDR3 length: 15 residues. Germline CDR1 and CDR2: MNHNS and SASEGT.

V usage is TRBV14 and J usage is TRBJ2-5, with 7 bases that match TRBD2. Trimming removed 1 base from V and 1 base from J; junction bases left unmatched: 0. CDR1 and CDR2 (germline): SGHDN, FVKESK. This CDR3 has 14 amino acids. In DNA, the CDR3 is TGTGCCAGCAGCCAAGTAGCGGGCCAAGAGACCCAGTACTTC. Amino acids: CASSQVAGQETQYF. The whole variable domain, filled in from reference TRBV14 and TRBJ2-5, reads EAGVTQFPSHSVIEKGQTVTLRCDPISGHDNLYWYRRVMGKEIKFLLHFVKESKQDESGMPNNRFLAERTGGTYSTLKVQPAELEDSGVYFCASSQVAGQETQYFGPGTRLLVL.

Comments on this clonotype: Its ends do not fully match the called genes, so a read error is possible. The chain has TRBV7-2 and TRBJ1-2; D is undetermined. Germline CDR1 reads SGHTA; CDR2 reads FQGNSA. This CDR3 is built from 16 residues. In nucleotides, the CDR3 is TGTGCCAGCAGCTCGGGGAGCTCATCTACTAACTATGGCTGCACCTTC. This codes for CASSSGSSSTNYGCTF.

The chain employs TRBV10-3 and TRBJ1-2; the D is unclear. CDR3 length: 13 residues. Per the germline V gene, CDR1 is ENHRY and CDR2 is SYGVKD. Between the trimmed V and J ends, which lost 3 bases and 11 bases, there was a span of 16 bases. CDR3 residues: CAISEGPPERYTF. In DNA, the CDR3 is TGTGCCATCAGTGAAGGTCCTCCGGAGCGGTACACCTTC.

This clonotype was counted a few times. J is TRBJ2-5 and V is TRBV11-3; 11 nucleotides line up with TRBD2. The trim removed 5 bases at V and 5 bases at J, leaving 7 bases unmatched. This CDR3 is built from 15 residues. CDR1 is SGHNT and CDR2 is YENEEA in the germline V gene. DNA of the CDR3: TGTGCCAGCAGCCGTACTAGCGGGGGTTTTGAGACCCAGTACTTC. Its translation is CASSRTSGGFETQYF.

This chain links TRBV12-3 or TRBV12-4 with TRBJ2-5; the D call may be TRBD1 or TRBD2 (6 bases each). V lost 0 bases, J lost 7 bases, and 21 bases lay in between. CDR3 length: 17 amino acids. The CDR3 nucleotides are TGTGCCAGCAGTTTAGCGCGAGTAGGGCGGGAAGGGGGGACCCAGTACTTC. This encodes CASSLARVGREGGTQYF.

The sample holds a few counts of this clonotype. The J gene is TRBJ2-1, the V gene TRBV20-1; perhaps TRBD1 as D (7 bases). This CDR3 is 17 amino acids long. The germline gives CDR1 DFQATT, CDR2 SNEGSKA (reference sequence). Trimming stripped 6 bases from V and 0 bases from J, with 21 bases between. DNA for the CDR3: TGCAGTGCGGGGGGACTCCGGGACAGTAGCTCCTACAATGAGCAGTTCTTC. Translating it yields CSAGGLRDSSSYNEQFF.

V is TRBV6-2 or TRBV6-3 and J is TRBJ1-2; tentatively, D is TRBD1 (6 bases). The V end lost 6 bases, the J end lost 4 bases, and 18 bases lay between the germline ends. CDR1 is MNHEY, CDR2 SVGEGT, per germline. The CDR3 loop spans 15 amino acids. The chain's CDR3 is CASSFSGGSSYGYTF. Here the CDR3 DNA reads TGTGCCAGCAGCTTCAGCGGGGGCAGTTCCTATGGCTACACCTTC.

V gene TRBV5-1 combines with J gene TRBJ2-7, with 10 bases aligning to TRBD2. V shed 5 bases and J 2 bases; nucleotides not matched to a gene: 10. CDR1 is SGHRS, CDR2 YFSETQ, per germline. This CDR3 region has 16 residues. CDR3: CASRLSGRAPPYEQYF. CDR3 in DNA: TGCGCCAGCAGGTTGAGCGGGAGGGCCCCCCCCTACGAGCAGTACTTC.

This clonotype turned up a few times. CDR3 DNA sequence: TGTGCCAGCAGATCGGGAGGGCAGAATTCACCCCTCCACTTT. This gives the protein CASRSGGQNSPLHF. V gene TRBV6-1 combines with J gene TRBJ1-6; D call uncertain. Germline-derived CDR1 and CDR2 are MNHNS and SASEGT. Trimming removed 6 bases from V and 7 bases from J, with 13 bases in between. CDR3 length: 14 amino acids.

V is TRBV6-2 or TRBV6-3 and J is TRBJ2-1; TRBD2 matches 9 bases. Germline CDR1 and CDR2: MNHEY and SVGEGT. The CDR3 loop spans 15 amino acids. After removal of 6 bases from V and 4 bases from J, the junction contained 7 bases not matched to a gene. In DNA, the CDR3 is TGTGCCAGCAGCCCCTTGGCGGGGGGGTACAATGAGCAGTTCTTC. Translated, it gives CASSPLAGGYNEQFF.